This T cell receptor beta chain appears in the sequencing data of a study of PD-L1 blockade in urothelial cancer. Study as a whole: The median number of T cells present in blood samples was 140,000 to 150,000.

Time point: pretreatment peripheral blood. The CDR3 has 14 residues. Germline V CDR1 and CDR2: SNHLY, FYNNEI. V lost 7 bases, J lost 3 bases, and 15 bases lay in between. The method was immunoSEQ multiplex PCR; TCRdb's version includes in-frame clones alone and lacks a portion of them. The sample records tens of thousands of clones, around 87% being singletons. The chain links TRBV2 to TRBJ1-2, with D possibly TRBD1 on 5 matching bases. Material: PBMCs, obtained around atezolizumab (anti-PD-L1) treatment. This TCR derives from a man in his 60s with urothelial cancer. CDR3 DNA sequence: TGTGCCAGCACAAGAGACAGTCGCGACTATGGCTACACCTTC. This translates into CASTRDSRDYGYTF.